A selection of T cell receptor beta chains follows, all from one sample in a study of blood T cells in healthy people across ages. TCRdb reprocessed the 5' RACE reads with MiXCR, giving one entry per CDR3 protein. This repertoire shows 1.2 million to 1.5 million distinct CDR3 sequences, about 40% found once; its top ten account for roughly 7.7%. The material sequenced was blood. The receptors derive from a woman aged 18-35 years in good health. The CDR3 runs from the conserved cysteine through the conserved F or W. D genes are given only for firm matches. Clone size appears in some rows only: once, few, many, or a class for an expanded clone.

TRBV12-5	11	TRBJ2-1	NA	NA	CASGQDNERFF	TGTGCTAGTGGGCAGGACAATGAGCGGTTCTTC
TRBV21-1	12	TRBJ1-5	NA	NA	CASNYRHQPQHF	TGTGCCAGCAACTATAGGCATCAGCCCCAGCATTTT
TRBV4-2	18	TRBJ2-7	few	TRBD2	CASSQDPLTSGGKYEQYF	TGTGCCAGCAGCCAAGATCCCCTGACTAGCGGGGGCAAATACGAGCAGTACTTC
TRBV29-1	13	TRBJ2-3	NA	TRBD1	CSVEEGGRGTQYF	TGCAGCGTTGAAGAAGGTGGCAGGGGGACGCAGTATTTT
TRBV29-1	13	TRBJ2-1	NA	NA	CSVQSGLPNEQFF	TGCAGCGTTCAGAGTGGACTCCCCAATGAGCAGTTCTTC
TRBV20-1	18	TRBJ2-5	NA	TRBD2	CSASDQPGLAGGQETQYF	TGCAGTGCTAGTGACCAGCCGGGACTAGCGGGGGGGCAAGAGACCCAGTACTTC
TRBV11-2	14	TRBJ2-1	NA	NA	CASSLGGFLGEQFF	TGTGCCAGCAGCTTAGGGGGGTTTTTGGGTGAGCAGTTCTTC
TRBV5-1	14	TRBJ2-5	NA	TRBD2	CASRWASGRSEQYF	TGCGCCAGCAGGTGGGCTAGCGGGAGGAGTGAGCAGTACTTC
TRBV20-1	14	TRBJ2-3	NA	TRBD2	CSPSSGGSTDTQYF	TGCAGTCCTTCTAGCGGGGGTTCCACAGATACGCAGTATTTT
TRBV6-1	17	TRBJ2-7	NA	TRBD2	CASSVTSGGVPSGEQYF	TGTGCCAGCAGTGTCACTAGCGGGGGGGTTCCTTCGGGTGAACAGTACTTC
TRBV4-2	15	TRBJ2-7	few	NA	CASSQVGSGSYEQYF	TGTGCCAGCAGCCAAGTCGGTAGCGGCTCCTACGAGCAGTACTTC
TRBV20-1	14	TRBJ2-7	few	NA	CSARNRQVGGEQYF	TGCAGTGCTAGGAACAGGCAGGTCGGCGGGGAGCAGTACTTC
TRBV11-2	15	TRBJ2-5	NA	TRBD2	CASSIPGGLGETQYF	TGTGCCAGCAGCATCCCGGGGGGGTTGGGAGAGACCCAGTACTTC
TRBV4-1	15	TRBJ2-7	NA	NA	CASSQDKAGGYEQYF	TGCGCCAGCAGCCAAGATAAGGCCGGCGGATACGAGCAGTACTTC
TRBV7-9	17	TRBJ2-4	NA	TRBD1	CASSFWGSGQGLREQYF	TGTGCCAGCAGCTTCTGGGGGTCGGGACAGGGTCTTCGAGAGCAGTACTTC
TRBV24-1	13	TRBJ1-2	few	NA	CATRGGGKNGYTF	TGTGCCACCAGAGGCGGGGGCAAAAATGGCTACACCTTC
TRBV7-8	14	TRBJ2-7	NA	NA	CASSVGADPYEQYF	TGTGCCAGCAGCGTGGGTGCCGACCCCTACGAGCAGTACTTC
TRBV6-2/TRBV6-3	10	TRBJ2-1	NA	NA	CASCRAQTFF	TGTGCCAGCTGCCGGGCCCAAACGTTCTTC
TRBV10-2	15	TRBJ2-5	few	TRBD2	CASSAPLAGQGEQYF	TGCGCCAGCAGTGCTCCGCTAGCGGGGCAGGGTGAGCAGTACTTC
TRBV5-1	17	TRBJ2-1	few	TRBD2	CASSLLVSGSLKGEQFF	TGCGCCAGCAGCTTGCTCGTAAGCGGGAGTTTGAAGGGTGAGCAGTTCTTC
TRBV20-1	16	TRBJ2-1	few	TRBD2	CSARDAGRELYNEQFF	TGCAGTGCTAGAGACGCGGGGCGGGAGCTGTACAATGAGCAGTTCTTC
TRBV25-1	20	TRBJ1-2	few	TRBD1	CASSEYFGGPGGNSNYGYTF	TGTGCCAGCAGTGAATACTTCGGTGGGCCAGGGGGGAACTCTAACTATGGCTACACCTTC
TRBV6-2/TRBV6-3	12	TRBJ2-7	NA	NA	CASRQQGDEQYF	TGTGCCAGCAGACAACAGGGTGACGAGCAGTACTTC
TRBV6-2/TRBV6-3	15	TRBJ2-7	NA	TRBD2	CASVRLAGTTYEQYF	TGTGCCAGCGTTAGACTAGCGGGGACAACCTACGAGCAGTACTTC
TRBV12-3/TRBV12-4	14	TRBJ2-1	NA	TRBD2	CASSSTSGGNEQFF	TGTGCCAGCAGTTCCACTAGCGGGGGGAATGAGCAGTTCTTC
TRBV7-3	15	TRBJ1-1	NA	NA	CASSLGGGGGDEAFF	TGTGCCAGCAGCTTAGGTGGCGGGGGTGGGGATGAAGCTTTCTTT
TRBV12-3/TRBV12-4	15	TRBJ1-6	NA	TRBD1	CASSLKGQGNSPLHF	TGTGCCAGCAGTTTAAAGGGACAGGGAAATTCACCCCTCCACTTT
TRBV6-1	20	TRBJ2-6	NA	TRBD2	CVSSRRTSGTSTSGANVLTF	TGTGTCAGCAGTAGACGGACTAGCGGCACATCTACCTCTGGGGCCAACGTCCTGACTTTC
TRBV7-2	13	TRBJ2-1	NA	NA	CASSPGAHNEQFF	TGTGCCAGCAGCCCCGGTGCACACAATGAGCAGTTCTTC
TRBV6-2/TRBV6-3	15	TRBJ2-5	NA	NA	CASLRRHVSQETQYF	TGTGCCAGCCTTCGAAGGCATGTGAGCCAAGAGACCCAGTACTTC
TRBV2	14	TRBJ2-3	few	TRBD2	CASSDSLAGDTQYF	TGTGCCAGCAGTGACTCGCTAGCGGGCGATACGCAGTATTTT
TRBV20-1	16	TRBJ2-3	many	NA	CSALNPGQSNTDTQYF	TGCAGTGCCCTCAATCCGGGGCAGAGTAACACAGATACGCAGTATTTT
TRBV10-3	12	TRBJ1-5	NA	NA	CAISVGAQPQHF	TGTGCCATCAGTGTGGGGGCTCAGCCCCAGCATTTT